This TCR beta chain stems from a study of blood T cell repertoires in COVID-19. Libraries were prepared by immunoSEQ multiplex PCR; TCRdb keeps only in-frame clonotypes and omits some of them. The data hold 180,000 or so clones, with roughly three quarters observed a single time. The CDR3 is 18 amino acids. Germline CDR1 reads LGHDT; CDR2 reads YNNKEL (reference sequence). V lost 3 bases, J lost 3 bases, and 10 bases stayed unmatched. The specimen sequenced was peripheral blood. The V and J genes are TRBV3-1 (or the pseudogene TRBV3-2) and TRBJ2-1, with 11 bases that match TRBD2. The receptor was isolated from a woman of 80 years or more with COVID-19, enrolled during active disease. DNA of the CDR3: TGTGCCAGCAGCCAGAGAAATCTAGCGGGAGGTCTCTACAATGAGCAGTTCTTC. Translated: CASSQRNLAGGLYNEQFF.